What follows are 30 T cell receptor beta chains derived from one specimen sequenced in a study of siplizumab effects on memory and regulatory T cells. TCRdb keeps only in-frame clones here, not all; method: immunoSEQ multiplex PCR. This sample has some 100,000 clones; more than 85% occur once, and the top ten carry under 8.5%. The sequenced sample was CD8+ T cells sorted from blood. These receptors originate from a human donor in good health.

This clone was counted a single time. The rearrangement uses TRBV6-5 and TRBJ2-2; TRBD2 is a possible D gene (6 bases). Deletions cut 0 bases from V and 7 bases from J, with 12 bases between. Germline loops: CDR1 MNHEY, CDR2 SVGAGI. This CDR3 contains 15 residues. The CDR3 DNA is TGTGCCAGCAGTTACTCGAAGGACTATCACGGGGAGCTGTTTTTT. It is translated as CASSYSKDYHGELFF.

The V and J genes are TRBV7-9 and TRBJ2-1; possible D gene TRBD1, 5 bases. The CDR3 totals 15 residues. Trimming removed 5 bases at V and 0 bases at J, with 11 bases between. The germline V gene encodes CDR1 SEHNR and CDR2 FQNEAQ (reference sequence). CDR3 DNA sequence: TGTGCCAGCAGCGCGACAGCCACCTCCTACAATGAGCAGTTCTTC. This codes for CASSATATSYNEQFF.

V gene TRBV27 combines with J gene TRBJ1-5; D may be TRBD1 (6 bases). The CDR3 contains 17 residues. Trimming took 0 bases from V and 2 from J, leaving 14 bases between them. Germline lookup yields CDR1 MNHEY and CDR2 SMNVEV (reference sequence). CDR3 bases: TGTGCCAGCAGTTTATCGAGCTGGGGGCCTGGCAATCAGCCCCAGCATTTT. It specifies CASSLSSWGPGNQPQHF.

The CDR3 DNA reads as TGTGCCAGCAGCTTAGTGTCTAGCGGGAGTTCAAAGACCCAGTACTTC. Its protein is CASSLVSSGSSKTQYF. The chain joins TRBV11-2 to TRBJ2-5, with TRBD2 matching 10 bases. This CDR3 has 16 amino acids. The V gene end was trimmed by 1 base and the J gene end by 6 bases; junction bases not matched to a gene: 8. Per germline, CDR1 SGHAT and CDR2 FQNNGV.

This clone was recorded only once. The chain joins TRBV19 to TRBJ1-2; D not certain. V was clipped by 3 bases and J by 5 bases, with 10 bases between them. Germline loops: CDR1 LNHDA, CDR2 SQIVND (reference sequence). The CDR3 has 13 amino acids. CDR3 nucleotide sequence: TGTGCCAGTAGTATGGCTGGGAGTTATGGCTACACCTTC. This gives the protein CASSMAGSYGYTF.

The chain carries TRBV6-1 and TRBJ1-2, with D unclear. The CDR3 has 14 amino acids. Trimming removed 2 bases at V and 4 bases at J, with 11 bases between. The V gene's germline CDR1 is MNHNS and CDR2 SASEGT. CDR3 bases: TGTGCCAGCAGTGAACAGGTTGTGGGCTATGGCTACACCTTC. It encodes CASSEQVVGYGYTF.

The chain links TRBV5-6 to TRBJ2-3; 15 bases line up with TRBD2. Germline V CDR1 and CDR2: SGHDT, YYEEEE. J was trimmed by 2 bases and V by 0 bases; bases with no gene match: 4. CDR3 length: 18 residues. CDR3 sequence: CASSLDWTSGGVTDTQYF. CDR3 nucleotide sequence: TGTGCCAGCAGCTTGGATTGGACTAGCGGGGGGGTCACAGATACGCAGTATTTT.

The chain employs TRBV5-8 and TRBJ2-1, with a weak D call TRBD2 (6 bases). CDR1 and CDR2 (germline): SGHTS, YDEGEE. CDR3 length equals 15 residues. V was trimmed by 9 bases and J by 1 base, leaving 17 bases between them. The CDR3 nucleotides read TGTGCCAACCTCCACCGGGACTCGTCCTACAATGAGCAGTTCTTC. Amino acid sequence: CANLHRDSSYNEQFF.

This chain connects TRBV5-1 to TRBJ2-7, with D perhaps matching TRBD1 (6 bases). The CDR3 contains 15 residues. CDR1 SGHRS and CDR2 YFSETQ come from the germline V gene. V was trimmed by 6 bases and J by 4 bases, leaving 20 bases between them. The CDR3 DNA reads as TGCGCCAGCAACGAGTCCCCCCGGACAGATTACGAGCAGTACTTC. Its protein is CASNESPRTDYEQYF. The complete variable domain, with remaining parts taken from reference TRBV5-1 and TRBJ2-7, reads KAGVTQTPRYLIKTRGQQVTLSCSPISGHRSVSWYQQTPGQGLQFLFEYFSETQRNKGNFPGRFSGRQFSNSRSEMNVSTLELGDSALYLCASNESPRTDYEQYFGPGTRLTVT.

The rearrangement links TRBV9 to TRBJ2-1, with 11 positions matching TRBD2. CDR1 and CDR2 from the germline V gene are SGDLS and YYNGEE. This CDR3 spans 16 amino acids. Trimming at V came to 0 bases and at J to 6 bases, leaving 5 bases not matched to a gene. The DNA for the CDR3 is TGTGCCAGCAGCGTAGGGGGTCTAGCGGGAGGCAATGAGCAGTTCTTC. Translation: CASSVGGLAGGNEQFF.

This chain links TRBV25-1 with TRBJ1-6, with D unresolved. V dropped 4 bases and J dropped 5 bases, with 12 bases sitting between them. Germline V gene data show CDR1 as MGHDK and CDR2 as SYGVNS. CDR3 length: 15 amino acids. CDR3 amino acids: CASSGLTHHNSPLHF. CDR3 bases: TGTGCCAGCAGTGGGCTCACCCATCATAATTCACCCCTCCACTTT.

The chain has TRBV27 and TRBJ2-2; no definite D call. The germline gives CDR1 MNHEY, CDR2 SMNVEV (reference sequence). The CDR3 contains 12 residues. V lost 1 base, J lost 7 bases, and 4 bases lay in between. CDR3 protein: CASSLFSGELFF. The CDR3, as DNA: TGTGCCAGCAGTTTATTTAGCGGGGAGCTGTTTTTT.

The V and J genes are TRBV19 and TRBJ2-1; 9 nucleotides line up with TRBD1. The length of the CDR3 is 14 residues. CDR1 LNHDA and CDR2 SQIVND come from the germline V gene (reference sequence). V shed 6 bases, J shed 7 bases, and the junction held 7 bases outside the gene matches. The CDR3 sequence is CASSPGQGMNEQFF. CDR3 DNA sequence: TGTGCCAGTAGCCCCGGACAGGGGATGAATGAGCAGTTCTTC.

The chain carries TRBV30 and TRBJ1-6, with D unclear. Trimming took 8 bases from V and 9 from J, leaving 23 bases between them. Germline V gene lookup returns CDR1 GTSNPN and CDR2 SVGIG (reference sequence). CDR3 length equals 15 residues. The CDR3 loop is CASDGPKGSGSPLHF. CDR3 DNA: TGTGCCAGCGACGGCCCCAAAGGCTCTGGTTCACCCCTCCACTTT.

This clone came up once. CDR3 loop: CASSHRTGGILRDTEAFF. DNA of the CDR3: TGCGCCAGCAGCCACCGAACAGGGGGAATATTGCGTGACACTGAAGCTTTCTTT. The chain uses TRBV4-1 and TRBJ1-1, with 8 bases fitting TRBD1. This CDR3 has 18 residues. The germline V gene has CDR1 MGHRA and CDR2 YSYEKL. With V trimmed by 3 bases and J by 3 bases, 15 bases remained unmatched.

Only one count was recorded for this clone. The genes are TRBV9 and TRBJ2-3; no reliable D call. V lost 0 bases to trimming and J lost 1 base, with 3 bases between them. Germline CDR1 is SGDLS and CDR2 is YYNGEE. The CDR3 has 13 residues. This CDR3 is CASSVVRTDTQYF. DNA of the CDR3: TGTGCCAGCAGCGTAGTTCGCACAGATACGCAGTATTTT.

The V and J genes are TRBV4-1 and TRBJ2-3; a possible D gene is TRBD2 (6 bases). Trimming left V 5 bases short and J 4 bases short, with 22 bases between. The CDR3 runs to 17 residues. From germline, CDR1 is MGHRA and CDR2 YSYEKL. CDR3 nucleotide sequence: TGCGCCAGCAGCTATACGTCTCGCGGGAAAGGTTCAGATACGCAGTATTTT. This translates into CASSYTSRGKGSDTQYF.

Written as DNA, the CDR3 is TGTGCCACCAGCAGAGATCTTGAGGGATCATCAGATACGCAGTATTTT. This gives the protein CATSRDLEGSSDTQYF. J is TRBJ2-3 and V is TRBV15; perhaps TRBD2 as D (5 bases). The germline gives CDR1 LNHNV, CDR2 YYDKDF (reference sequence). Trimming left V 0 bases short and J 4 bases short, with 14 bases between. The length of the CDR3 is 16 residues.

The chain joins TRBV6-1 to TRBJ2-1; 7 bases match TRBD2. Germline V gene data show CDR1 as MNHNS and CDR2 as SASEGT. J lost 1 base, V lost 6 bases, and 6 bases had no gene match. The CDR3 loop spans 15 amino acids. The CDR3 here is CASRQAGWSYNEQFF. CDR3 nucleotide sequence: TGTGCCAGCAGGCAAGCGGGGTGGTCCTACAATGAGCAGTTCTTC.

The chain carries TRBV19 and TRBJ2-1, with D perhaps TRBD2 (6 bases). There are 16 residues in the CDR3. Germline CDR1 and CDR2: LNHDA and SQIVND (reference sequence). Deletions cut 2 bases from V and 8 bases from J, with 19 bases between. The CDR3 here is CASSIWVSGLIDEQFF. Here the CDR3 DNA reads TGTGCCAGTAGTATATGGGTAAGCGGACTAATCGATGAGCAGTTCTTC.

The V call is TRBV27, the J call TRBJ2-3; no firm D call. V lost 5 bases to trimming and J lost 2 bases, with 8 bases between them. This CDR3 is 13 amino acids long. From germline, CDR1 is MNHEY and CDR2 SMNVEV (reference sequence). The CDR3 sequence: CASSKGLTDTQYF. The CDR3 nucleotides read TGTGCCAGCAGTAAAGGGCTCACAGATACGCAGTATTTT.

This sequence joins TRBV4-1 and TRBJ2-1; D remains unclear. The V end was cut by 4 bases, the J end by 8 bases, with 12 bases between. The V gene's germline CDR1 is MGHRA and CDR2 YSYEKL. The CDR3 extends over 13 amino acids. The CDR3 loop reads CASSRQLEDEQFF. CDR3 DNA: TGCGCCAGCAGCCGACAACTCGAAGATGAGCAGTTCTTC.

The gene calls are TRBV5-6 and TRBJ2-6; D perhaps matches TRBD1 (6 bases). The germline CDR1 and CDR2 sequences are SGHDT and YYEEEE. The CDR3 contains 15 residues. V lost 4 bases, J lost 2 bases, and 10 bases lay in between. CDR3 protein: CASSMAGAGANVLTF. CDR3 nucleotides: TGTGCCAGCAGCATGGCAGGGGCTGGGGCCAACGTCCTGACTTTC. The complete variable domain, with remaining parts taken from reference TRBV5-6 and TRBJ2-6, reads DAGVTQSPTHLIKTRGQQVTLRCSPKSGHDTVSWYQQALGQGPQFIFQYYEEEERQRGNFPDRFSGHQFPNYSSELNVNALLLGDSALYLCASSMAGAGANVLTFGAGSRLTVL.

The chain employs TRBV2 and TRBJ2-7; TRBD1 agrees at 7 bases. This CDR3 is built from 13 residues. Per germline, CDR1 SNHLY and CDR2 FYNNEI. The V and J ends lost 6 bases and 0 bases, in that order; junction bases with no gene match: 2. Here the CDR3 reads CASSYRGSYEQYF. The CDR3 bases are TGTGCCAGCAGCTACAGGGGCTCCTACGAGCAGTACTTC.

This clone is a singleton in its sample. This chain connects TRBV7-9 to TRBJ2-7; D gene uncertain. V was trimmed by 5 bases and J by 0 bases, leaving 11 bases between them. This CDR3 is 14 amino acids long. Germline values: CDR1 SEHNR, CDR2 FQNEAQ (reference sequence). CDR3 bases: TGTGCCAGCAGCAAGGGCCTTAGCTCCTACGAGCAGTACTTC. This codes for CASSKGLSSYEQYF.

The CDR3 coding sequence is TGCGCCAGCAGCTTCAGGGCCAATGAGCAGTTCTTC. Its protein is CASSFRANEQFF. The chain uses TRBV5-1 and TRBJ2-1; possibly TRBD1 for D (5 bases). V was cut by 2 bases and J by 6 bases, with 6 bases left in between. Germline V gives CDR1 SGHRS, CDR2 YFSETQ. This CDR3 contains 12 residues.

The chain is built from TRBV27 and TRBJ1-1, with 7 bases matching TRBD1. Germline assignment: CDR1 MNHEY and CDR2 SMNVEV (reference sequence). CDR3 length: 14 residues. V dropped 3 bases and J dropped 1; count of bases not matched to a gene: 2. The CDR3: CASSLGTANTEAFF. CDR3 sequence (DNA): TGTGCCAGCAGTTTGGGGACAGCGAACACTGAAGCTTTCTTT.

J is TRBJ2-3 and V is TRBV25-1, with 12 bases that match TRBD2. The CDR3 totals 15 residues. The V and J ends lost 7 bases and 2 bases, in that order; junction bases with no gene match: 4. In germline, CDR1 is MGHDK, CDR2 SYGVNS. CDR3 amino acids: CASTTSGGLTDTQYF. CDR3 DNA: TGTGCCAGCACAACTAGCGGGGGGCTCACAGATACGCAGTATTTT.

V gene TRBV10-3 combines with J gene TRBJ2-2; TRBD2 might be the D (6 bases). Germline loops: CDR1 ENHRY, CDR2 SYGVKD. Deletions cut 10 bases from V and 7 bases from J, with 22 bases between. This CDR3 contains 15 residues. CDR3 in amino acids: CASSQYPVGGGELFF. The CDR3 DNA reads TGTGCCAGCAGCCAGTACCCTGTGGGGGGCGGGGAGCTGTTTTTT.

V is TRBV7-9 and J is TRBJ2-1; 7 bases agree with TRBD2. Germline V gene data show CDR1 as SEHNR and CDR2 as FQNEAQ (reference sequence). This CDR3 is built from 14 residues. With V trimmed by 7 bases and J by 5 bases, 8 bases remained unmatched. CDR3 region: CASIFWGGDNEQFF. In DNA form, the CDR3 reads TGTGCCAGCATCTTCTGGGGGGGAGACAATGAGCAGTTCTTC.